These 8 T cell receptor beta chains came from one sample sequenced in a study of beta chain features in type 1 diabetes. These TCRs are of unknown antigen specificity. Every isolated RNA sample was fully reverse transcribed, so sequencing captured expressed TCRB transcripts. Sequencing used immunoSEQ multiplex PCR; TCRdb keeps in-frame clones, though not all of them. The table includes about 170,000 clones, roughly 7.1% detected once. Whole-study results and caveats: Moderately but significantly shorter TCRB CDR3s were found in Type 1 diabetes patients in all four CD4+ subsets.

Sequenced input: central memory CD4+ T cells from blood. The receptors were sampled from a woman aged 40 to 50 with type 1 diabetes.

The chain uses TRBV6-5 and TRBJ2-5; D is perhaps TRBD2 (5 bases). Per the germline V gene, CDR1 is MNHEY and CDR2 is SVGAGI. The ends were cut back, 5 bases at V and 4 bases at J, with 5 bases in the middle. CDR3 length: 11 residues. Here the CDR3 DNA reads TGTGCCAGCAGTGAGGGAGAGACCCAGTACTTC. It translates to CASSEGETQYF.

CDR3 DNA sequence: TGTGCCAGCAGCCCAGACAGGAATCAGCCCCAGCATTTT. This sequence encodes CASSPDRNQPQHF. The V call is TRBV7-2, the J call TRBJ1-5; D is perhaps TRBD1 (6 bases). The V and J ends lost 5 bases and 4 bases respectively, with 9 bases between them. Germline CDR1 reads SGHTA; CDR2 reads FQGNSA. This CDR3 is 13 amino acids long.

Only a few counts were recorded for this clone. The V and J genes are TRBV7-3 and TRBJ2-1; D might be TRBD2 (6 bases). Germline V lookup: CDR1 SGHTA, CDR2 FQGTGA. The V and J ends lost 4 bases and 6 bases respectively, with 19 bases between them. CDR3 size: 16 residues. The CDR3 nucleotides are TGTGCCAGCAGCTCCCCAGGGACTGGTCCCGTCAATGAGCAGTTCTTC. It codes for CASSSPGTGPVNEQFF.

This chain links TRBV29-1 with TRBJ1-1; 9 bases fit TRBD1. Germline-derived CDR1 and CDR2 are SQVTM and ANQGSEA. V was clipped by 5 bases and J by 1 base; unmatched bases: 2. The CDR3 is 13 residues long. In nucleotides, the CDR3 is TGCAGCGTTCAGACAGGGGGGAACACTGAAGCTTTCTTT. Its protein product is CSVQTGGNTEAFF. The full variable domain, with the rest looked up from reference TRBV29-1 and TRBJ1-1, is SAVISQKPSRDICQRGTSLTIQCQVDSQVTMMFWYRQQPGQSLTLIATANQGSEATYESGFVIDKFPISRPNLTFSTLTVSNMSPEDSSIYLCSVQTGGNTEAFFGQGTRLTVV.

This clone showed up many times. V gene TRBV30 combines with J gene TRBJ2-7; a weak D match, TRBD2 (5 bases). The CDR3 consists of 11 residues. Trimming stripped 3 bases from V and 7 bases from J, with 10 bases between. Looked up from germline, CDR1 is GTSNPN and CDR2 is SVGIG (reference sequence). The CDR3 nucleotides are TGTGCCTGGAGCCCGGAGGTGGAGCAGTACTTC. This codes for CAWSPEVEQYF.

This clone was seen only a few times. The CDR3 DNA reads as TGTGCCAGCAGCTTAAGCGGGAGGGCCTACAATGAGCAGTTCTTC. Residues: CASSLSGRAYNEQFF. The chain carries TRBV7-2 and TRBJ2-1; TRBD2 matches 10 bases. CDR3 length: 15 amino acids. Germline loops: CDR1 SGHTA, CDR2 FQGNSA. V shed 2 bases, J shed 2 bases, and the junction held 0 bases outside the gene matches.

In its sample, this clone was seen a few times. V is TRBV27 and J is TRBJ1-1; D might be TRBD1 (5 bases). Germline CDR1 and CDR2: MNHEY and SMNVEV (reference sequence). Deletions cut 2 bases from V and 1 base from J, with 17 bases between. The CDR3 runs 17 residues. The CDR3 bases are TGTGCCAGCAGTTTACGGGCTGGGGGGGTAGCGAACACTGAAGCTTTCTTT. This gives the protein CASSLRAGGVANTEAFF.

The sample holds a few counts of this clone. V usage is TRBV30 and J usage is TRBJ2-7; perhaps TRBD2 as D (6 bases). Trimming took 4 bases from V and 1 from J, leaving 20 bases between them. Germline CDR1 is GTSNPN and CDR2 is SVGIG (reference sequence). The CDR3 spans 16 residues. The CDR3 reads CAWTHPAAGPSYEQYF. The CDR3 coding sequence is TGTGCCTGGACCCACCCCGCAGCGGGTCCATCCTACGAGCAGTACTTC. The variable domain in full, completed from reference TRBV30 and TRBJ2-7, reads SQTIHQWPATLVQPVGSPLSLECTVEGTSNPNLYWYRQAAGRGLQLLFYSVGIGQISSEVPQNLSASRPQDRQFILSSKKLLLSDSGFYLCAWTHPAAGPSYEQYFGPGTRLTVT.